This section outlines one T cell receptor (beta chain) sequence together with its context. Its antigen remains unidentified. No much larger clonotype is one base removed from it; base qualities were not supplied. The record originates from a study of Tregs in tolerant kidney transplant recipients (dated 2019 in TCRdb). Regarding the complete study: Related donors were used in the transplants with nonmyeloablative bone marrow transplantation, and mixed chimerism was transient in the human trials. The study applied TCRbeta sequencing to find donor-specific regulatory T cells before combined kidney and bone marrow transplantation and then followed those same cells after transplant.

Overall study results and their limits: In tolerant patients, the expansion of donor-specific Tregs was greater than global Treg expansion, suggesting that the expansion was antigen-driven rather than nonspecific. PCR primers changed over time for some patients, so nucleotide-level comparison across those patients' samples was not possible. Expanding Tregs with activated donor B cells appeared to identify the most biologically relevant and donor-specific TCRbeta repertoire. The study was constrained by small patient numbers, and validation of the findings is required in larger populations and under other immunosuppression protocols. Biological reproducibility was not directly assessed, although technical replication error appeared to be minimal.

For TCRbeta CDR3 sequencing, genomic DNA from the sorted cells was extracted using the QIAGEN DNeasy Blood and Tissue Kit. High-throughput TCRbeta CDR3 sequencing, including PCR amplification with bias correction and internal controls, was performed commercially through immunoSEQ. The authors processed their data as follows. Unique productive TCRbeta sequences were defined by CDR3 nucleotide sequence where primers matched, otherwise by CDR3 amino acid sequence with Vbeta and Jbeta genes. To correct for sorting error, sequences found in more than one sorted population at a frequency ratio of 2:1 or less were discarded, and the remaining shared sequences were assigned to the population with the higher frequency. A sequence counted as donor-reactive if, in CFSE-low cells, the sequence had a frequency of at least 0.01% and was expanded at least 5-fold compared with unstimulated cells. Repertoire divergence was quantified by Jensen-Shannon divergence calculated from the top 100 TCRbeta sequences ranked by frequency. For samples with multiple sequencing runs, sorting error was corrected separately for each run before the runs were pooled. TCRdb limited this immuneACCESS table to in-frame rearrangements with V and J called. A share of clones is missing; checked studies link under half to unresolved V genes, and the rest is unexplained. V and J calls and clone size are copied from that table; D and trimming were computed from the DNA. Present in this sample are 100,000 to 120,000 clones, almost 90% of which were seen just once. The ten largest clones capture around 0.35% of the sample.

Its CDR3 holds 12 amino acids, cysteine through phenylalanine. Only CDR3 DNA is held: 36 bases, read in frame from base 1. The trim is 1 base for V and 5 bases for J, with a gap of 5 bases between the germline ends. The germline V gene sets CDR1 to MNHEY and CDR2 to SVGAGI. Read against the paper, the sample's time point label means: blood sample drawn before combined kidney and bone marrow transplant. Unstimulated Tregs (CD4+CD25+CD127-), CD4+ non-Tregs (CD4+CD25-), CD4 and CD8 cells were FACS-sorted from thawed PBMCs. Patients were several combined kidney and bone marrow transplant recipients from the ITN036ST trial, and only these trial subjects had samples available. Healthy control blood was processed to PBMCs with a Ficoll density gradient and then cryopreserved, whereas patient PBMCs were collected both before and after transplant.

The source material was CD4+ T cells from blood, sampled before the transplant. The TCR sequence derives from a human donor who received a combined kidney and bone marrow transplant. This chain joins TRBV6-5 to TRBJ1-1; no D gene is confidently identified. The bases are TGTGCCAGCAGTTACTATCGGACTGAAGCTTTCTTT. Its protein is CASSYYRTEAFF.